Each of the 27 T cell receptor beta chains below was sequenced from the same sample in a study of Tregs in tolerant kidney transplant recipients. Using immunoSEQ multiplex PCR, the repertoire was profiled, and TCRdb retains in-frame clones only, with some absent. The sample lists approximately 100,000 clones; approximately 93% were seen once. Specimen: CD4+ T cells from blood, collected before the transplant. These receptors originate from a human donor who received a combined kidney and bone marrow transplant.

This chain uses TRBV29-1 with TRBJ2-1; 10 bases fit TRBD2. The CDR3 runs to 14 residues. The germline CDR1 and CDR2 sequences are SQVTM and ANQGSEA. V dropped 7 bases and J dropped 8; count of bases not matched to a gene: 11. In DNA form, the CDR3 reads TGCAGCGCCGAGGAGCGGGAGGGCCTGTATGAGCAGTTCTTC. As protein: CSAEEREGLYEQFF.

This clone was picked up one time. CDR3: CASTRQITSGDNEQFF. In DNA form, the CDR3 reads TGTGCCAGCACAAGGCAGATTACTAGCGGCGACAATGAGCAGTTCTTC. The rearrangement links TRBV2 to TRBJ2-1, with 8 positions matching TRBD2. V lost 7 bases to trimming and J lost 5 bases; unmatched junction nucleotides: 13. In germline, CDR1 is SNHLY, CDR2 FYNNEI. The CDR3 runs 16 residues.

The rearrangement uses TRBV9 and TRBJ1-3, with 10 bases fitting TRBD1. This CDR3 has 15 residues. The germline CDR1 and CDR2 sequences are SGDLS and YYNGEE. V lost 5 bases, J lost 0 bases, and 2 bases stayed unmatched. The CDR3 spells CASRGQGSSGNTIYF. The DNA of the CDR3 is TGTGCCAGCAGGGGACAGGGGAGCTCTGGAAACACCATATATTTT.

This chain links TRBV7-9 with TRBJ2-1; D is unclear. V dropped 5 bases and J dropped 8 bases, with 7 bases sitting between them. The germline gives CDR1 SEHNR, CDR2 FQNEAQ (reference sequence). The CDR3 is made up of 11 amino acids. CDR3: CASSQVDEQFF. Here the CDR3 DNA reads TGTGCCAGCAGCCAGGTGGATGAGCAGTTCTTC.

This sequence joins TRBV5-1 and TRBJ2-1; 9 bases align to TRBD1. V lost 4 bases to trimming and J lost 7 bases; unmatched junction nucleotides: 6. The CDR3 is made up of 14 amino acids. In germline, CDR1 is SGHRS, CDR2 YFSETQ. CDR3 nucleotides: TGCGCCAGCAGCCCACAGACAGGGGGGAATGAGCAGTTCTTC. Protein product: CASSPQTGGNEQFF.

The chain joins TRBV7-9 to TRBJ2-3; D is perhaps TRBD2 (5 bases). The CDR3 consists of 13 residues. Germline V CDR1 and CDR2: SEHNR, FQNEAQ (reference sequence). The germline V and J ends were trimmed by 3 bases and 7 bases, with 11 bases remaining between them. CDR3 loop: CASSLKRNHTQYF. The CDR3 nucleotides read TGTGCCAGCAGCTTGAAGCGGAACCATACGCAGTATTTT.

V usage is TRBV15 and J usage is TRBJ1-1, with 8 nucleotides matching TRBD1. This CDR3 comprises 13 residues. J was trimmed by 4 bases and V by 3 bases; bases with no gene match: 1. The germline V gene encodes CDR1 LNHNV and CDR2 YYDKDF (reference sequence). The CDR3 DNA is TGTGCCACCAGCAGGGACAGGGCCACTGAAGCTTTCTTT. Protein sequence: CATSRDRATEAFF.

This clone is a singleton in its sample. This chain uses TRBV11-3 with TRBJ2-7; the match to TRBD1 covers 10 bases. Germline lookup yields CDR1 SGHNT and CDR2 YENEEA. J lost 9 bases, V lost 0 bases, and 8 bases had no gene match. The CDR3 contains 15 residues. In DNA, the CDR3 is TGTGCCAGCAGCTTAGAGAAGGGACAGGGGAAACTGCAGTACTTC. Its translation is CASSLEKGQGKLQYF.

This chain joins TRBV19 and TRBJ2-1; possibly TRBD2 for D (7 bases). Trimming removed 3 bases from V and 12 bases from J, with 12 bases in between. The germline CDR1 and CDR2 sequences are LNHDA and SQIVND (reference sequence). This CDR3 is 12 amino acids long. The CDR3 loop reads CASSMGGLGQFF. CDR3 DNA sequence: TGTGCCAGTAGTATGGGGGGGCTCGGGCAGTTCTTC.

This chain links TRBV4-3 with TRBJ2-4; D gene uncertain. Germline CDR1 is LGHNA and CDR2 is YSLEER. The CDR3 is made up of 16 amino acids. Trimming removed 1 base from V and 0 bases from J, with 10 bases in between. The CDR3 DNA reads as TGCGCCAGCAGCCAAGGTCTGAGACAAGCCAAAAACATTCAGTACTTC. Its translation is CASSQGLRQAKNIQYF.

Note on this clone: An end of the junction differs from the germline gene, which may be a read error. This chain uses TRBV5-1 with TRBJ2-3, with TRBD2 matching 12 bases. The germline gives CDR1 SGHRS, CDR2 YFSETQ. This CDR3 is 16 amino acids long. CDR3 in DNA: TGCGCCAGCAGCCCCACGACTAGCGGGGGAACAGAGACGCAGTATTTT. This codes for CASSPTTSGGTETQYF. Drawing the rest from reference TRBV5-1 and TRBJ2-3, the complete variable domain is KAGVTQTPRYLIKTRGQQVTLSCSPISGHRSVSWYQQTPGQGLQFLFEYFSETQRNKGNFPGRFSGRQFSNSRSEMNVSTLELGDSALYLCASSPTTSGGTETQYFGPGTRLTVL.

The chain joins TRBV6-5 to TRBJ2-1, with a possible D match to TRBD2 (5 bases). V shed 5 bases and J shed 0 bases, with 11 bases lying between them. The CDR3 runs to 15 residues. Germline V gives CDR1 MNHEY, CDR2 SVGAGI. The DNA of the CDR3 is TGTGCCAGCAGTAACGGGATTATCTCCTACAATGAGCAGTTCTTC. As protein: CASSNGIISYNEQFF.

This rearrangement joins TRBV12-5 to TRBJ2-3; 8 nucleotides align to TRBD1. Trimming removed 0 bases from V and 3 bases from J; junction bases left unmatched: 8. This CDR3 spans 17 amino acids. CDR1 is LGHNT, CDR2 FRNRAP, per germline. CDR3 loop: CASGLVTGQGGTDTQYF. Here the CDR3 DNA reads TGTGCTAGTGGTTTGGTAACAGGACAGGGTGGTACAGATACGCAGTATTTT.

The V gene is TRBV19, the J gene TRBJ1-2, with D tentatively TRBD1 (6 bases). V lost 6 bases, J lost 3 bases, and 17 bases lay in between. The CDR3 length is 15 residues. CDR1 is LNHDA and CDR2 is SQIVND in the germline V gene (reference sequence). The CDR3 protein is CASRLPGAGDYGYTF. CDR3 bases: TGTGCCAGTAGGTTACCAGGGGCCGGGGACTATGGCTACACCTTC.

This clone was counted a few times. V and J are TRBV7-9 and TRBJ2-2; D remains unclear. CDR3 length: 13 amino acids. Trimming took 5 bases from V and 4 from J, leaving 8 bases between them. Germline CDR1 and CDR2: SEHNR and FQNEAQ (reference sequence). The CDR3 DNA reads TGTGCCAGCAGCCGAACCGGCACCGGGGAGCTGTTTTTT. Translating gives CASSRTGTGELFF.

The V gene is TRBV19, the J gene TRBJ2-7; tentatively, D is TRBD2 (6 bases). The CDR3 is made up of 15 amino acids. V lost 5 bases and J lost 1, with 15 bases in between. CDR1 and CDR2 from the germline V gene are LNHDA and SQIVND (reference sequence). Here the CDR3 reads CASSRWGGRSYEQYF. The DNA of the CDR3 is TGTGCCAGTAGTCGTTGGGGAGGACGATCCTACGAGCAGTACTTC.

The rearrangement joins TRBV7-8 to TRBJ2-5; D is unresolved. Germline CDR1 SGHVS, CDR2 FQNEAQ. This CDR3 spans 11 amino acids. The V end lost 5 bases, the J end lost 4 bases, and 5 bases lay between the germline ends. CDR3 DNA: TGTGCCAGCAGCCCGCGAGAGACCCAGTACTTC. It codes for CASSPRETQYF.

CDR3 in DNA: TGTGCCAGCAGTACCCCAGGGGTGTTCGGTCAGCCCCAGCATTTT. This gives the protein CASSTPGVFGQPQHF. J is TRBJ1-5 and V is TRBV28, with D maybe TRBD1 (6 bases). Germline lookup yields CDR1 MDHEN and CDR2 SYDVKM. Trimming removed 5 bases from V and 6 bases from J, with 17 bases in between. This CDR3 is 15 amino acids long.

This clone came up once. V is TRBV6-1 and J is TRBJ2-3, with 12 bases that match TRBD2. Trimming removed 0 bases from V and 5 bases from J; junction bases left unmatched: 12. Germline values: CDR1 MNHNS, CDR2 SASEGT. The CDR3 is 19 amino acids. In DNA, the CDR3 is TGTGCCAGCAGTGAAGCGAGTATCGGACTAGCGGGGAGTGGAGATACGCAGTATTTT. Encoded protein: CASSEASIGLAGSGDTQYF.

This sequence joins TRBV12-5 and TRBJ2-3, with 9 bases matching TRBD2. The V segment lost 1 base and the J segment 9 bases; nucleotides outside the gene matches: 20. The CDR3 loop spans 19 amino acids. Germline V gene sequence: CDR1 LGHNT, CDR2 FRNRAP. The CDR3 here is CASGLAHYESGRSKGTQYF. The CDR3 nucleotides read TGTGCTAGTGGTTTGGCCCATTATGAGAGCGGGAGGTCGAAGGGAACGCAGTATTTT.

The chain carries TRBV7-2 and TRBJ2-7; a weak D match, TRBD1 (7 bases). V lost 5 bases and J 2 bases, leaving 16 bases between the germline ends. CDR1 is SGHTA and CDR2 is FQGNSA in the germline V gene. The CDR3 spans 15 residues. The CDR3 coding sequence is TGTGCCAGCAGCCCATGGGGCGGGACAGCCTACGAGCAGTACTTC. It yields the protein CASSPWGGTAYEQYF. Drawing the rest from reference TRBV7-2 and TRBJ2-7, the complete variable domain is GAGVSQSPSNKVTEKGKDVELRCDPISGHTALYWYRQSLGQGLEFLIYFQGNSAPDKSGLPSDRFSAERTGGSVSTLTIQRTQQEDSAVYLCASSPWGGTAYEQYFGPGTRLTVT.

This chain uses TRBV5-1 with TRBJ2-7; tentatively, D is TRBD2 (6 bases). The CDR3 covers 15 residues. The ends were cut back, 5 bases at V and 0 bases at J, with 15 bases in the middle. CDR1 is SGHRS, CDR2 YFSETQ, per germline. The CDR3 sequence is CASSRGVGGSYEQYF. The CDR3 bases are TGCGCCAGCAGTCGTGGGGTGGGGGGCTCCTACGAGCAGTACTTC.

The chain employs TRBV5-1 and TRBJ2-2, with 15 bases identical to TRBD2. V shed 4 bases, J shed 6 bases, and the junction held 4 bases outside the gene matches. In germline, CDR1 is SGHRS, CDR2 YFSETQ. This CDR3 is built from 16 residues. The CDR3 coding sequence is TGCGCCAGCAGCCGGACTAGCGGGAGGGCGGCCGGGGAGCTGTTTTTT. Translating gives CASSRTSGRAAGELFF.

CDR3 sequence: CASSLVQGAEQYF. DNA of the CDR3: TGTGCCAGCAGTTTAGTTCAGGGTGCCGAGCAGTACTTC. The chain combines TRBV27 with TRBJ2-7; the D gene is possibly TRBD1 (5 bases). Trimming left V 2 bases short and J 6 bases short, with 11 bases between. Germline V gene lookup returns CDR1 MNHEY and CDR2 SMNVEV (reference sequence). CDR3 length: 13 amino acids.

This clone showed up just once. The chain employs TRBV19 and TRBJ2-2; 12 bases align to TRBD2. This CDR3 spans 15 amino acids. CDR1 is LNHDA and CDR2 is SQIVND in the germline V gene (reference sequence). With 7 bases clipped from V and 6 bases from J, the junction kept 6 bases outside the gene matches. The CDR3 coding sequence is TGTGCCAGTAAAACTCTAGCGGGAGGGGCCGGGGAGCTGTTTTTT. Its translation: CASKTLAGGAGELFF.

CDR3 DNA: TGTGCCATCAGTGAGGGAGGGGGGGGAATGGAGGCCCAGCATTTT. It encodes CAISEGGGGMEAQHF. The gene calls are TRBV10-3 and TRBJ1-5, with D tentatively TRBD1 (6 bases). Germline V gene lookup returns CDR1 ENHRY and CDR2 SYGVKD. CDR3 length: 15 residues. V gave up 2 bases and J gave up 11 bases, with 19 bases separating them.

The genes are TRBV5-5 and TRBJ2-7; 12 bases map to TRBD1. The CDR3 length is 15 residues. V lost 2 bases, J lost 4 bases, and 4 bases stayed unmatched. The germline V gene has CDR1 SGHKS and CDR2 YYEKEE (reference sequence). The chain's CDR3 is CASSFLGQGAYEQYF. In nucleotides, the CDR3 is TGTGCCAGCAGCTTTCTGGGACAGGGGGCTTACGAGCAGTACTTC.